This TCR beta chain was identified in a study of OX40 agonist ivuxolimab in advanced cancers. Some clones are missing from TCRdb's copy, which holds only in-frame ones; the method was immunoSEQ multiplex PCR. The table lists some 96,000 clones, 89% of them singletons, with around 0.16% in the top ten. Per germline, CDR1 MNHEY and CDR2 SMNVEV (reference sequence). The length of the CDR3 is 15 residues. Sample: CD4+ or CD8+ T cells sorted from blood, taken in a trial of the OX40 agonist ivuxolimab. The source is an adult with an advanced solid tumor such as melanoma, head and neck, liver or kidney cancer. V gene TRBV27 combines with J gene TRBJ2-5; 7 bases map to TRBD2. The DNA end is a closer match to TRBJ2-7, so the J assignment may be wrong. The CDR3 sequence: CASSLYPSSGYEQYF. The CDR3 region has the DNA TGTGCCAGCAGTTTATACCCTTCTAGCGGCTACGAGCAGTACTTC.